This T cell receptor beta chain was recovered during a study of CD8+CD57+ T cells in acquired aplastic anemia. At the level of the study: The study obtained an average of around 2.9 ug of DNA from sorted CD4+ and CD8+ cells.

V was cut by 5 bases and J by 2 bases, with 13 bases left in between. The CDR3 is made up of 14 amino acids. Per germline, CDR1 LNHNV and CDR2 YYDKDF (reference sequence). The TCR beta profiling, which covered VDJ combination and CDR3 sequence, was carried out using genomic DNA as the template. TCRdb analysed the reads with MiXCR anew, one entry per CDR3 protein. The table shows fewer than 250,000 distinct CDR3 sequences, with around half occurring only once. For sequencing, patients were chosen who had shown expansion of CD8+CD57+ cells by flow cytometry. There were no patients without severe acquired aplastic anemia.

Sequencing was performed on sorted CD4+, CD8+, or CD8+CD57+ T cells (not recorded which) from PBMCs. V gene TRBV15 combines with J gene TRBJ2-7; no firm D call. The clonotype originates from a human donor with aplastic anemia. The chain's CDR3 is CATSLARNTYEQYF. For the CDR3, the DNA is TGTGCCACCAGCTTGGCACGGAATACCTACGAGCAGTACTTC. The complete variable domain, with remaining parts taken from reference TRBV15 and TRBJ2-7, reads DAMVIQNPRYQVTQFGKPVTLSCSQTLNHNVMYWYQQKSSQAPKLLFHYYDKDFNNEADTPDNFQSRRPNTSFCFLDIRSPGLGDTAMYLCATSLARNTYEQYFGPGTRLTVT.